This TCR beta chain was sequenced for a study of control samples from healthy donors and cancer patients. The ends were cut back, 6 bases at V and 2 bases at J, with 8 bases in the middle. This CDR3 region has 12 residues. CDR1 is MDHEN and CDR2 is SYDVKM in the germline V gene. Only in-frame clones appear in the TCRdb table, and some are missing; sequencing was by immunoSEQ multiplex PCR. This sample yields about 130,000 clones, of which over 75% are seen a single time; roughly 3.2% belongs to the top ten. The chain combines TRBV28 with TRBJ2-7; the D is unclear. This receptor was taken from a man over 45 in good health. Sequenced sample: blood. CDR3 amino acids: CASSPMPYEQYF. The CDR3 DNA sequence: TGTGCCAGCAGCCCTATGCCCTACGAGCAGTACTTC.